One and the same sample provided the 19 T cell receptor beta chains below, sequenced in a study of T cell changes during pregnancy in multiple sclerosis. Sequencing was performed with immunoSEQ multiplex PCR; in TCRdb, only in-frame clones are kept and a portion is missing. Of 70,000 or so clones in the sample, about 90% were seen once. Source: CD4+ T cells from peripheral blood mononuclear cells, taken after pregnancy. The source is a female donor with multiple sclerosis, enrolled in a pregnancy study.

Only one count was recorded for this clone. The chain uses TRBV6-1 and TRBJ1-3; D unresolved. Trimming shortened V by 3 bases and J by 0 bases, and 12 bases separated the two germline ends. The CDR3 covers 16 residues. The germline V gene has CDR1 MNHNS and CDR2 SASEGT. The CDR3 reads CASSDRRVLSGNTIYF. Here the CDR3 DNA reads TGTGCCAGCAGTGACCGACGGGTCCTCTCTGGAAACACCATATATTTT.

The gene calls are TRBV30 and TRBJ1-2; D ambiguous. CDR1 is GTSNPN and CDR2 is SVGIG in the germline V gene (reference sequence). The germline V and J ends were trimmed by 2 bases and 5 bases, with 9 bases remaining between them. The CDR3 loop spans 12 amino acids. The CDR3 DNA follows: TGTGCCTGGAGTTTCCGGTCTTATGGCTACACCTTC. Its translation: CAWSFRSYGYTF.

This clone has just one count. The rearrangement uses TRBV19 and TRBJ1-1, with a possible D match to TRBD1 (5 bases). This CDR3 has 15 amino acids. Trimming removed 1 base at V and 5 bases at J, with 14 bases between. Per germline, CDR1 LNHDA and CDR2 SQIVND (reference sequence). The chain's CDR3 is CASSIATELRTEAFF. CDR3 bases: TGTGCCAGTAGTATAGCGACAGAGTTGAGGACTGAAGCTTTCTTT.

This chain uses TRBV18 with TRBJ2-3; D gene ambiguous. Germline V gene lookup returns CDR1 KGHSH and CDR2 LQKENI. V dropped 0 bases and J dropped 5 bases, with 9 bases sitting between them. The CDR3 spans 14 residues. CDR3 bases: TGTGCCAGCTCACCACCGGCCTTAAAAGATACGCAGTATTTT. Translation: CASSPPALKDTQYF.

The V and J genes are TRBV25-1 and TRBJ1-5; TRBD1 is a possible D gene (6 bases). The germline gives CDR1 MGHDK, CDR2 SYGVNS. The CDR3 length is 15 residues. V lost 7 bases, J lost 3 bases, and 16 bases lay in between. The CDR3 spells CASIVFRGYNQPQHF. The CDR3 bases are TGTGCCAGCATTGTATTCAGGGGATACAATCAGCCCCAGCATTTT.

This clone appeared once. This sequence joins TRBV30 and TRBJ1-2; D uncertain. The V gene lost 2 bases and the J gene lost 8 bases, with 9 bases spanning the gap. Germline V gives CDR1 GTSNPN, CDR2 SVGIG (reference sequence). The CDR3 is made up of 11 amino acids. CDR3 sequence (DNA): TGTGCCTGGAGTCGGGGTGGGGGCTACACCTTC. This codes for CAWSRGGGYTF.

V and J are TRBV28 and TRBJ1-1, with 8 positions matching TRBD1. This CDR3 is built from 14 residues. Per the germline V gene, CDR1 is MDHEN and CDR2 is SYDVKM. V was pared by 3 bases and J by 5 bases, with 5 bases of the junction left unmatched. The CDR3 sequence: CASSLDRVRTEAFF. In DNA form, the CDR3 reads TGTGCCAGCAGTTTGGACAGGGTGCGGACTGAAGCTTTCTTT.

V and J are TRBV28 and TRBJ2-3, with 14 bases lining up with TRBD2. Per germline, CDR1 MDHEN and CDR2 SYDVKM. CDR3 length: 16 amino acids. J was trimmed by 7 bases and V by 5 bases; bases with no gene match: 8. This chain's CDR3 is CASSIRTSGGLNTQYF. The CDR3 DNA is TGTGCCAGCAGTATCCGGACTAGCGGGGGGCTAAATACGCAGTATTTT.

The chain carries TRBV29-1 and TRBJ2-7; D uncertain. Germline assignment: CDR1 SQVTM and CDR2 ANQGSEA. The V end was cut by 4 bases, the J end by 7 bases, with 11 bases between. The CDR3 has 11 amino acids. The CDR3 loop reads CSVVVSQEQYF. The CDR3 coding sequence is TGCAGCGTTGTTGTGTCCCAAGAGCAGTACTTC.

The V and J genes are TRBV10-3 and TRBJ1-2; 8 nucleotides match TRBD1. In germline, CDR1 is ENHRY, CDR2 SYGVKD. The CDR3 sequence is 15 residues long. J lost 3 bases, V lost 6 bases, and 9 bases had no gene match. CDR3 sequence reads: CAIRDSDRADYGYTF. In nucleotides, the CDR3 is TGTGCCATCAGGGACTCGGACAGGGCCGACTATGGCTACACCTTC.

The DNA for the CDR3 is TGTGCCATCAGTGAGTCGGGGGGGCTTGCGATCGAGCAGTACTTC. This codes for CAISESGGLAIEQYF. V usage is TRBV10-3 and J usage is TRBJ2-7, with D possibly matching TRBD2 (7 bases). Per germline, CDR1 ENHRY and CDR2 SYGVKD. CDR3 length: 15 residues. Trimming cost V 0 bases and J 6 bases, with 15 bases left between them.

The table lists this clone with a count of one. This chain links TRBV19 with TRBJ2-7; 7 positions match TRBD1. V dropped 3 bases and J dropped 3; count of bases not matched to a gene: 5. CDR3 size: 14 residues. Germline V gene lookup returns CDR1 LNHDA and CDR2 SQIVND (reference sequence). The CDR3 spells CASSIRGQLYEQYF. The DNA of the CDR3 is TGTGCCAGTAGTATTAGGGGGCAGCTCTACGAGCAGTACTTC. Combining the CDR3 with reference TRBV19 and TRBJ2-7 gives the whole variable domain DGGITQSPKYLFRKEGQNVTLSCEQNLNHDAMYWYRQDPGQGLRLIYYSQIVNDFQKGDIAEGYSVSREKKESFPLTVTSAQKNPTAFYLCASSIRGQLYEQYFGPGTRLTVT.

This chain connects TRBV6-6 to TRBJ1-2; D call uncertain. Germline V lookup: CDR1 MNHNY, CDR2 SVGAGI (reference sequence). The germline V and J ends were trimmed by 0 bases and 6 bases, with 11 bases remaining between them. CDR3 length: 14 amino acids. The CDR3 sequence: CASSYSRGTDGYTF. CDR3 nucleotide sequence: TGTGCCAGCAGTTACTCCCGGGGAACAGATGGCTACACCTTC.

This chain uses TRBV9 with TRBJ1-1; D is unclear. The V and J ends lost 0 bases and 6 bases respectively, with 9 bases between them. This CDR3 is 13 amino acids long. Germline loops: CDR1 SGDLS, CDR2 YYNGEE. The CDR3 DNA reads TGTGCCAGCAGCGTAGCTACGGGAGCTGAAGCTTTCTTT. Translation gives CASSVATGAEAFF. Variable domain in full (rest from reference TRBV9 and TRBJ1-1): DSGVTQTPKHLITATGQRVTLRCSPRSGDLSVYWYQQSLDQGLQFLIQYYNGEERAKGNILERFSAQQFPDLHSELNLSSLELGDSALYFCASSVATGAEAFFGQGTRLTVV.

This chain joins TRBV25-1 and TRBJ2-7; 7 nucleotides agree with TRBD1. Germline V gives CDR1 MGHDK, CDR2 SYGVNS. The CDR3 runs 14 residues. J was trimmed by 2 bases and V by 5 bases; bases with no gene match: 6. The CDR3 loop reads CASSSQTGTYEQYF. The CDR3 DNA is TGTGCCAGCAGTTCACAGACAGGGACCTACGAGCAGTACTTC.

There are a few counts of this clone. The chain couples TRBV28 to TRBJ1-5, with D hard to call. The CDR3 extends over 13 amino acids. Trimming removed 6 bases from V and 7 bases from J, with 13 bases in between. CDR1 MDHEN and CDR2 SYDVKM come from the germline V gene. The CDR3 sequence: CASRRKVAQPQHF. The CDR3 nucleotides are TGTGCCAGCAGGAGGAAGGTAGCGCAGCCCCAGCATTTT.

The J gene is TRBJ1-3, the V gene TRBV7-2; D is ambiguous. V shed 0 bases and J shed 4 bases, with 7 bases lying between them. The germline V gene encodes CDR1 SGHTA and CDR2 FQGNSA. The CDR3 is 14 amino acids. The CDR3 sequence: CASSLARGGNTIYF. The CDR3 DNA sequence: TGTGCCAGCAGCTTAGCACGGGGAGGAAACACCATATATTTT.

The rearrangement uses TRBV5-1 and TRBJ2-3; the D gene is possibly TRBD1 (6 bases). CDR3 size: 15 residues. Germline CDR1 is SGHRS and CDR2 is YFSETQ. V lost 0 bases and J 3 bases, leaving 11 bases between the germline ends. In DNA form, the CDR3 reads TGCGCCAGCAGCTTGGCAGGGGTTATGACAGATACGCAGTATTTT. Protein: CASSLAGVMTDTQYF.

This clone came up many times. J is TRBJ2-3 and V is TRBV2; D uncertain. The CDR3 is made up of 14 amino acids. The germline V and J ends were trimmed by 5 bases and 2 bases, with 11 bases remaining between them. Germline V CDR1 and CDR2: SNHLY, FYNNEI. The CDR3 sequence: CASSSLAVTDTQYF. In nucleotides, the CDR3 is TGTGCCAGCAGTTCCCTTGCGGTCACAGATACGCAGTATTTT.